Described below is a single T cell receptor beta chain sequence and its context. The table lists this clonotype with many counts. It has no known antigen specificity. Per-nucleotide qualities are absent, and no much larger clonotype sits a single base away. In the ophthalmopathy patients, disease was moderately to severely active, with a Clinical Activity Score of 3 or more, a NOSPECS grade of 4 or more, and a duration of less than 3 months. Patients with uncontrolled infections, other autoimmune diseases, pregnancy or lactation were excluded. Clinical symptoms, serum thyroxine and TRAb, thyroid ultrasound, and orbital computed tomography formed the basis for the diagnoses. Ficoll-Paque density gradient centrifugation was used to isolate PBMCs from 10 ml of fresh peripheral blood. Total RNA was extracted with Trizol reagent, and quality was checked on an Agilent 2100 Bioanalyzer. This entry comes from a study of T cells in Graves' hyperthyroidism and ophthalmopathy (dated by TCRdb to between 2017 and 2020). For the wider study: Peripheral blood samples were taken at initial diagnosis, before any treatment was given. To identify TCR V-J signatures that set the groups apart, the researchers used a discovery cohort of 100 patients, made up of 40 to 45 with Graves' ophthalmopathy and approximately 57 with stable Graves' hyperthyroidism. Prospective prediction of ophthalmopathy was tested in an independent validation cohort consisting of about 20 hyperthyroidism patients and around 17 patients who later progressed to ophthalmopathy. The 100 discovery patients were randomly divided into training and test sets at a 7:3 ratio. In more than five Graves' hyperthyroidism patients, the study also compared T-cell repertoires from thyroid tissue with T-cell repertoires from blood. After blood sampling, hyperthyroidism patients were treated with methimazole at a starting dose of 30 mg daily, and ophthalmopathy patients were treated with high-dose intravenous methylprednisolone. TCR Vbeta CDR3 sequencing of 140 or so peripheral blood samples (over 40 ophthalmopathy, 75 to 80 hyperthyroidism and some 17 progressor patients) is reported in the paper.

Points the paper makes about the study in general: In validation, the model predicted progression to ophthalmopathy with around 71% sensitivity and roughly 72% specificity, a median of around six months before onset. A model built on a 13 V-J signature distinguished ophthalmopathy from stable hyperthyroidism, reaching about 88% sensitivity and 81% to 83% specificity in cross-validation and 80%/75% in testing. Most expanded thyroid clonotypes (frequency above 0.001) were also found in blood, which suggests that blood repertoires may mirror thyroid immune responses. No statistical method was used to set the sample size in advance, and investigators knew the group allocation.

Amplification of TCR beta CDR3 regions was carried out from RNA transcripts. The first round of RT-PCR for the TCR CDR3 was performed with the HTBI primer set and the Qiagen OneStep RT-PCR kit. Libraries were constructed in a second round of multiplex PCR, after which size selection and purification were performed. Paired-end sequencing of the libraries was performed with 100 bp reads on an Illumina HiSeq2000. On the study's bioinformatics: SOAPnuke was used to process the raw data, throwing out any read that contained adapters or uncalled bases, had a mean Phred below 15, or lacked an exact constant-primer or identifier match. High-quality paired reads were merged using COPE v1.2.5, and each unique nucleotide sequence was defined as a clonotype. MiTCR v1.1 was used to align the clonotypes against IMGT TRBV, TRBD and TRBJ reference segments. The analysis included only V-J combinations with a frequency above 0.0001, which together covered 98% to 99.2% of the repertoires. A TCS score was defined as the ratio of F50 (clonal expansion) to E x V (chaos), with BLOSUM62-based TCRdist applied between CDR3 peptides within each V-J. Welch's t-statistics and random forest reduced several hundred V-J features to fewer than 15, which were used in a naive Bayes classifier (R e1071). Using fastp trimming at Q25 and MiXCR clonotype assembly, TCRdb reanalyzed the public sequencing data and kept in-frame beta chains. Under each unique CDR3 protein, matching rows form one entry showing the most common genes and DNA. TCRdb, not the authors, supplied the V and J calls. The sample yields about half a million distinct CDR3 sequences; around 24% were counted once. The top ten constitute about 10% of the sample.

The CDR3, from cysteine to phenylalanine, totals 14 residues. Left in the record is the CDR3 DNA by itself, 42 bases read in frame from the first base. V gives up 3 bases and J gives up 1 base, and the segment between their germline ends measures 9 bases. CDR1 is given as KGHSY and CDR2 as FQNENV, both from the germline V gene. The sequencing sample was made of blood. This receptor was taken from a woman younger than 45 with Graves' ophthalmopathy. The rearranged chain carries TRBV16 and TRBJ1-1, with a weak D call of TRBD1 (5 bases match). The CDR3 region: CASSHLGGNTEAFF. DNA sequence: TGTGCCAGCAGCCACCTCGGGGGGAACACTGAAGCTTTCTTT. Reference TRBV16 and TRBJ1-1 genes cover what lies past the CDR3, so the full variable domain is GEEVAQTPKHLVRGEGQKAKLYCAPIKGHSYVFWYQQVLKNEFKFLISFQNENVFDETGMPKERFSAKCLPNSPCSLEIQATKLEDSAVYFCASSHLGGNTEAFFGQGTRLTVV.